Following are 30 T cell receptor beta chains from one sample sequenced in a study of cytomegalovirus exposure and HLA in healthy donors. The PCR ran on 60 Vbeta and 13 Jbeta primers. TCRdb's copy holds only in-frame clones and misses some; the assay was immunoSEQ multiplex PCR. Of 100,000 to 150,000 clones in the sample, over 65% were seen once. Sequencing was done on a sample of PBMCs. Receptors originate from a female donor in good health and CMV-seropositive.

This clone was found a few times. V is TRBV6-4 and J is TRBJ2-6, with D unresolved. Deletions cut 2 bases from V and 1 base from J, with 6 bases between. CDR3 size: 15 residues. CDR1 is MRHNA, CDR2 SNTAGT, per germline. This CDR3 reads CASSDAKSGANVLTF. Written as DNA, the CDR3 is TGTGCCAGCAGTGACGCGAAGTCTGGGGCCAACGTCCTGACTTTC.

The chain combines TRBV7-9 with TRBJ2-5, with 10 bases matching TRBD1. The V segment lost 5 bases and the J segment 1 base; nucleotides outside the gene matches: 13. The germline V gene encodes CDR1 SEHNR and CDR2 FQNEAQ (reference sequence). The CDR3 totals 18 residues. CDR3 coding DNA: TGTGCCAGCAGCCCCGGGACAGGGGAAGGGGGCCCCCAAGAGACCCAGTACTTC. Translated: CASSPGTGEGGPQETQYF.

The V and J genes are TRBV6-1 and TRBJ2-2; D is possibly TRBD1 (5 bases). The CDR3 loop spans 18 amino acids. V lost 2 bases and J 2 bases, leaving 18 bases between the germline ends. Germline V lookup: CDR1 MNHNS, CDR2 SASEGT. CDR3: CASSEFPPLGANTGELFF. CDR3 DNA: TGTGCCAGCAGTGAATTCCCCCCCCTAGGGGCAAACACCGGGGAGCTGTTTTTT.

This chain connects TRBV5-1 to TRBJ2-1, with 9 bases that match TRBD2. Trimming removed 3 bases from V and 4 bases from J; junction bases left unmatched: 5. The V gene's germline CDR1 is SGHRS and CDR2 YFSETQ. The CDR3 is 15 amino acids. CDR3: CASSYGLARYNEQFF. The CDR3 nucleotides read TGCGCCAGCAGCTACGGACTAGCGCGTTACAATGAGCAGTTCTTC.

This sequence joins TRBV19 and TRBJ2-7; 9 nucleotides align to TRBD2. After removal of 2 bases from V and 3 bases from J, the junction contained 5 bases not matched to a gene. This CDR3 is built from 15 residues. CDR1 LNHDA and CDR2 SQIVND come from the germline V gene (reference sequence). The CDR3 here is CASSIMAGGNYEQYF. In nucleotides, the CDR3 is TGTGCCAGTAGTATAATGGCGGGAGGGAACTACGAGCAGTACTTC.

In its sample, this clone was seen once. The rearrangement joins TRBV28 to TRBJ2-7, with 12 bases identical to TRBD2. Germline CDR1 is MDHEN and CDR2 is SYDVKM. V was pared by 4 bases and J by 3 bases, with 4 bases of the junction left unmatched. The CDR3 is 15 amino acids. DNA of the CDR3: TGTGCCAGCAGTTCACTAGCGGGGGGCCGCTACGAGCAGTACTTC. Translating it yields CASSSLAGGRYEQYF.

The chain carries TRBV28 and TRBJ2-3; D not resolved. Germline V gene sequence: CDR1 MDHEN, CDR2 SYDVKM. The V gene lost 2 bases and the J gene lost 3 bases, with 9 bases spanning the gap. The CDR3 consists of 14 residues. CDR3 DNA sequence: TGTGCCAGCAGTTTAAGTAGTACTACAGATACGCAGTATTTT. This gives the protein CASSLSSTTDTQYF. The complete variable domain, with remaining parts taken from reference TRBV28 and TRBJ2-3, reads DVKVTQSSRYLVKRTGEKVFLECVQDMDHENMFWYRQDPGLGLRLIYFSYDVKMKEKGDIPEGYSVSREKKERFSLILESASTNQTSMYLCASSLSSTTDTQYFGPGTRLTVL.

The genes are TRBV30 and TRBJ2-1, with 10 bases fitting TRBD2. The CDR3 totals 14 residues. V lost 5 bases and J lost 9; bases outside the gene matches: 10. CDR1 is GTSNPN and CDR2 is SVGIG in the germline V gene (reference sequence). CDR3 in amino acids: CAWGKSGRASEQFF. For the CDR3, the DNA is TGTGCCTGGGGGAAAAGCGGGAGGGCCAGTGAGCAGTTCTTC.

The chain is built from TRBV7-9 and TRBJ2-3; TRBD2 matches 12 bases. With V trimmed by 5 bases and J by 2 bases, 5 bases remained unmatched. The CDR3 spans 16 residues. Germline V gene lookup returns CDR1 SEHNR and CDR2 FQNEAQ (reference sequence). This CDR3 is CASSPWTSGTTDTQYF. CDR3 nucleotides: TGTGCCAGCAGCCCGTGGACTAGCGGGACCACAGATACGCAGTATTTT. The full variable domain, completed using reference TRBV7-9 and TRBJ2-3, is DTGVSQNPRHKITKRGQNVTFRCDPISEHNRLYWYRQTLGQGPEFLTYFQNEAQLEKSRLLSDRFSAERPKGSFSTLEIQRTEQGDSAMYLCASSPWTSGTTDTQYFGPGTRLTVL.

V gene TRBV7-9 combines with J gene TRBJ1-3; D not resolved. The CDR3 has 15 residues. V lost 3 bases to trimming and J lost 4 bases, with 13 bases between them. CDR1 and CDR2 from the germline V gene are SEHNR and FQNEAQ (reference sequence). Here the CDR3 reads CASSFGGKAGNTIYF. DNA of the CDR3: TGTGCCAGCAGCTTTGGAGGAAAAGCCGGAAACACCATATATTTT. The complete variable domain, with remaining parts taken from reference TRBV7-9 and TRBJ1-3, reads DTGVSQNPRHKITKRGQNVTFRCDPISEHNRLYWYRQTLGQGPEFLTYFQNEAQLEKSRLLSDRFSAERPKGSFSTLEIQRTEQGDSAMYLCASSFGGKAGNTIYFGEGSWLTVV.

The V call is TRBV4-2, the J call TRBJ2-5; 10 nucleotides agree with TRBD2. Germline V lookup: CDR1 LGHNA, CDR2 YNFKEQ. CDR3 size: 24 residues. Trimming removed 2 bases from V and 4 bases from J; junction bases left unmatched: 31. CDR3: CASSQCCKENPSEGSGGAGETQYF. The DNA of the CDR3 is TGTGCCAGCAGCCAATGTTGTAAGGAAAATCCTTCAGAGGGGAGCGGGGGGGCGGGAGAGACCCAGTACTTC.

The genes are TRBV28 and TRBJ2-3; TRBD1 might be the D (5 bases). V dropped 4 bases and J dropped 0 bases, with 17 bases sitting between them. The length of the CDR3 is 17 residues. Germline V gene data show CDR1 as MDHEN and CDR2 as SYDVKM. The CDR3 sequence is CASSSSFDSSSTDTQYF. The CDR3 DNA is TGTGCCAGCAGTTCCTCCTTTGACAGCTCTAGCACAGATACGCAGTATTTT.

The genes are TRBV28 and TRBJ1-1; a weak D match, TRBD1 (5 bases). Trimming took 6 bases from V and 3 from J, leaving 11 bases between them. The CDR3 runs to 13 residues. Germline assignment: CDR1 MDHEN and CDR2 SYDVKM. As DNA, the CDR3 is TGTGCCAGCAGCCCGAGACAGTACACTGAAGCTTTCTTT. Its protein is CASSPRQYTEAFF.

The V call is TRBV30, the J call TRBJ1-2; D gene unclear. V lost 3 bases and J 1 base, leaving 18 bases between the germline ends. The CDR3 runs to 16 residues. CDR1 and CDR2 (germline): GTSNPN, SVGIG (reference sequence). CDR3 coding DNA: TGTGCCTGGAGAGGTCAGGCCTTACAGTTTAACTATGGCTACACCTTC. Its translation is CAWRGQALQFNYGYTF.

The chain links TRBV11-2 to TRBJ1-2; weak D call: TRBD1 (6 bases). The CDR3 extends over 16 amino acids. Germline V gene lookup returns CDR1 SGHAT and CDR2 FQNNGV. Between the trimmed V and J ends, which lost 5 bases and 4 bases, there was a span of 20 bases. The CDR3 loop is CASSVTSGTLFYGYTF. The CDR3 DNA reads TGTGCCAGCAGCGTAACTTCCGGGACACTTTTCTATGGCTACACCTTC.

This clone was detected once. The rearrangement joins TRBV7-9 to TRBJ2-7; 10 bases agree with TRBD1. This CDR3 has 15 amino acids. Germline CDR1 reads SEHNR; CDR2 reads FQNEAQ (reference sequence). The J segment lost 5 bases and the V segment lost 5 bases, leaving 9 bases of the junction unmatched. DNA for the CDR3: TGTGCCAGCAGCCCTCGGGACAGGGGTGACCACGAGCAGTACTTC. Its translation is CASSPRDRGDHEQYF.

This clone was counted once. This chain connects TRBV19 to TRBJ1-3, with D uncertain. This CDR3 is 15 amino acids long. The germline V gene encodes CDR1 LNHDA and CDR2 SQIVND (reference sequence). V gave up 2 bases and J gave up 8 bases, with 16 bases separating them. The CDR3 here is CASSIFGYARDTIYF. The CDR3 nucleotides read TGTGCCAGTAGTATATTCGGTTACGCTCGGGACACCATATATTTT.

The rearrangement joins TRBV7-6 to TRBJ2-7, with D tentatively TRBD1 (6 bases). Germline CDR1 is SGHVS and CDR2 is FNYEAQ. Deletions cut 5 bases from V and 0 bases from J, with 11 bases between. This CDR3 is 14 amino acids long. CDR3 bases: TGTGCCAGCAGCCGCGACAGGAGCTCCTACGAGCAGTACTTC. The encoded protein is CASSRDRSSYEQYF.

This chain connects TRBV18 to TRBJ2-4; TRBD2 matches 9 bases. Germline CDR1 KGHSH, CDR2 LQKENI. V was clipped by 4 bases and J by 7 bases; unmatched bases: 8. The CDR3 spans 15 residues. For the CDR3, the DNA is TGTGCCAGCTCACGGAATGCGGGGGGGCTGAACATTCAGTACTTC. Its protein product is CASSRNAGGLNIQYF.

The genes are TRBV5-4 and TRBJ2-3; possible D gene TRBD1, 6 bases. This CDR3 region has 15 residues. Germline CDR1 is SGHNT and CDR2 is YYREEE (reference sequence). Between the trimmed V and J ends, which lost 3 bases and 0 bases, there was a span of 11 bases. CDR3 bases: TGTGCCAGCAGCTCACCTGGACAGAGCACAGATACGCAGTATTTT. It is translated as CASSSPGQSTDTQYF.

This sequence joins TRBV5-6 and TRBJ1-3; maybe TRBD1 (6 bases). The germline V gene encodes CDR1 SGHDT and CDR2 YYEEEE. The CDR3 is 17 amino acids. The germline V and J ends were trimmed by 2 bases and 4 bases, with 19 bases remaining between them. This chain's CDR3 is CASSFLRDTGWGNTIYF. CDR3 in DNA: TGTGCCAGCAGCTTTCTCCGGGACACTGGATGGGGAAACACCATATATTTT.

The chain employs TRBV28 and TRBJ1-5; 7 nucleotides match TRBD1. Losses at the gene ends were 6 bases for V and 3 bases for J; bases not matched to a gene: 8. Looked up from germline, CDR1 is MDHEN and CDR2 is SYDVKM. The CDR3 consists of 15 residues. CDR3 region: CASSLDRVDNQPQHF. In DNA form, the CDR3 reads TGTGCCAGCAGCCTTGACAGGGTCGACAATCAGCCCCAGCATTTT.

This chain's CDR3 is CASIPWGRTTEAFF. The CDR3 DNA reads TGTGCCAGCATCCCGTGGGGGCGGACCACTGAAGCTTTCTTT. The chain is built from TRBV5-8 and TRBJ1-1; D is possibly TRBD1 (6 bases). There are 14 residues in the CDR3. V gave up 6 bases and J gave up 4 bases, with 16 bases separating them. Looked up from germline, CDR1 is SGHTS and CDR2 is YDEGEE. The full variable domain, in which reference TRBV5-8 and TRBJ1-1 provide the parts outside the CDR3, is EAGVTQSPTHLIKTRGQQATLRCSPISGHTSVYWYQQALGLGLQFLLWYDEGEERNRGNFPPRFSGRQFPNYSSELNVNALELEDSALYLCASIPWGRTTEAFFGQGTRLTVV.

This clone was counted a single time. The chain couples TRBV5-1 to TRBJ1-2, with 11 bases aligning to TRBD1. Germline CDR1 is SGHRS and CDR2 is YFSETQ. The V and J ends lost 3 bases and 7 bases, in that order; junction bases with no gene match: 8. This CDR3 has 15 residues. CDR3 residues: CASSWTGGETGGYTF. The CDR3 coding sequence is TGCGCCAGCAGCTGGACAGGGGGCGAAACGGGTGGCTACACCTTC.

This chain connects TRBV7-2 to TRBJ1-1, with a tentative D call TRBD1 (5 bases). The CDR3 length is 15 residues. Germline CDR1 is SGHTA and CDR2 is FQGNSA. Trimming left V 5 bases short and J 0 bases short, with 13 bases between. CDR3 sequence: CASSGTDSLNTEAFF. In nucleotides, the CDR3 is TGTGCCAGCAGCGGAACTGACAGCCTGAACACTGAAGCTTTCTTT.

The genes are TRBV27 and TRBJ2-7, with TRBD1 matching over 9 bases. CDR1 and CDR2 (germline): MNHEY, SMNVEV (reference sequence). J gave up 5 bases and V 10 bases, and 9 bases lay outside the gene matches. The CDR3 runs to 13 residues. The CDR3 DNA follows: TGTGCCACCGGGGACAGGGTAATCAACGAGCAGTACTTC. This gives the protein CATGDRVINEQYF.

In its sample, this clone was seen a few times. This rearrangement joins TRBV25-1 to TRBJ1-1, with D perhaps TRBD1 (5 bases). V was pared by 5 bases and J by 4 bases, with 14 bases between. The CDR3 is 14 residues long. Per the germline V gene, CDR1 is MGHDK and CDR2 is SYGVNS. CDR3: CASSTPGKGTEAFF. CDR3 DNA sequence: TGTGCCAGCAGTACCCCAGGGAAGGGCACTGAAGCTTTCTTT.

The chain joins TRBV5-1 to TRBJ1-5, with D possibly matching TRBD1 (6 bases). CDR1 and CDR2 from the germline V gene are SGHRS and YFSETQ. The CDR3 sequence is 13 residues long. Trimming pared 1 base from V and 6 bases from J, leaving 8 bases between. The CDR3 DNA reads TGCGCCAGCAGCTTGACAGGGTTTCAGCCCCAGCATTTT. This gives the protein CASSLTGFQPQHF.

This clone was seen a few times. This rearrangement joins TRBV11-2 to TRBJ2-1; TRBD2 matches 8 bases. Germline-derived CDR1 and CDR2 are SGHAT and FQNNGV. The CDR3 loop spans 15 amino acids. The V gene end was trimmed by 1 base and the J gene end by 4 bases; junction bases not matched to a gene: 3. DNA of the CDR3: TGTGCCAGCAGCTTAGTACTAGCGGCGTACAATGAGCAGTTCTTC. As protein: CASSLVLAAYNEQFF.

The V call is TRBV18, the J call TRBJ2-2, with 8 bases aligning to TRBD1. CDR1 and CDR2 from the germline V gene are KGHSH and LQKENI. J was trimmed by 0 bases and V by 3 bases; bases with no gene match: 3. The CDR3 spans 16 residues. CDR3: CASSPRTGPNTGELFF. The CDR3 nucleotides are TGTGCCAGCTCACCTAGGACAGGGCCGAACACCGGGGAGCTGTTTTTT. Filled out from reference TRBV18 and TRBJ2-2, the complete variable domain reads NAGVMQNPRHLVRRRGQEARLRCSPMKGHSHVYWYRQLPEEGLKFMVYLQKENIIDESGMPKERFSAEFPKEGPSILRIQQVVRGDSAAYFCASSPRTGPNTGELFFGEGSRLTVL.